In its sample, the clone carrying this T cell receptor beta chain was seen many times. Original processing methods: Reference gene primer amplification gave nucleated cell count estimates. Clones were sequenced by immunoSEQ multiplex PCR, and TCRdb holds only the in-frame ones, with some missing. Clonal size and the V and J genes are those of that table, whereas D and trimming came from the DNA. Of 250,000 to 300,000 clones in the sample, 81% were seen once. This sample is drawn from a study of blood T cell repertoires in COVID-19. At the level of the study: There were acute and convalescent COVID-19 samples, and they came from the United States, Italy and Spain. Sources were T cells, B-cell-depleted T cells, or PBMCs; the material itself was cDNA or gDNA.

The CDR3 loop spans 15 amino acids. Germline CDR1 is LGHNA and CDR2 is YNFKEQ. V lost 0 bases to trimming and J lost 5 bases; unmatched junction nucleotides: 4. V usage is TRBV4-2 and J usage is TRBJ1-5, with 7 positions matching TRBD1. The specimen sequenced was peripheral blood. The clonotype comes from an older woman with active or convalescent COVID-19. CDR3 coding DNA: TGTGCCAGCAGCCAAGACCAGGGGGTGGATCAGCCCCAGCATTTT. This sequence encodes CASSQDQGVDQPQHF.